This passage covers 5 T cell receptor beta chains from one sample sequenced in a study of T cell responses to AZD1222 COVID-19 vaccine. Here immunoSEQ multiplex PCR was the method, and the copy in TCRdb shows in-frame clones only, minus some. The table has approximately 100,000 clones, about 89% seen once. Here the sequenced sample was peripheral blood, taken on day 0 of AZD1222 vaccination. The source is an adult in good health.

This clone has only a few counts. CDR3 amino acids: CASSLGEGVWEKLFF. The CDR3, as DNA: TGCGCCAGCAGCTTGGGTGAGGGGGTTTGGGAAAAACTGTTTTTT. This chain joins TRBV5-1 and TRBJ1-4, with a weak D call TRBD1 (6 bases). The CDR3 consists of 15 residues. Germline CDR1 is SGHRS and CDR2 is YFSETQ. Trimming cost V 0 bases and J 8 bases, with 14 bases left between them.

The chain is built from TRBV2 and TRBJ1-2; 7 bases match TRBD1. The CDR3 contains 15 residues. Germline CDR1 and CDR2: SNHLY and FYNNEI. Trimming cost V 6 bases and J 0 bases; bases outside gene matches: 7. The CDR3 is CASSPGGIANYGYTF. CDR3 DNA sequence: TGTGCCAGCAGCCCAGGGGGGATAGCTAACTATGGCTACACCTTC.

CDR3 in DNA: TGTGCCAGCAGCTTAACAGGTGGCGGGGGGGAGACCCAGTACTTC. It specifies CASSLTGGGGETQYF. V is TRBV7-6 and J is TRBJ2-5; 8 bases line up with TRBD2. With V trimmed by 2 bases and J by 5 bases, 7 bases remained unmatched. CDR3 length: 15 residues. The germline CDR1 and CDR2 sequences are SGHVS and FNYEAQ. Looking up the rest from reference TRBV7-6 and TRBJ2-5 gives the full variable domain: GAGVSQSPRYKVTKRGQDVALRCDPISGHVSLYWYRQALGQGPEFLTYFNYEAQQDKSGLPNDRFSAERPEGSISTLTIQRTEQRDSAMYRCASSLTGGGGETQYFGPGTRLLVL.

This clone was counted between two and nine times. The genes are TRBV19 and TRBJ2-2, with TRBD1 matching 7 bases. Unmatched junction bases numbered 4, after V lost 6 bases and J lost 3 bases. Germline CDR1 LNHDA, CDR2 SQIVND (reference sequence). CDR3 length: 14 residues. CDR3 in amino acids: CASRKDRDTGELFF. CDR3 in DNA: TGTGCCAGTAGGAAAGACAGGGACACCGGGGAGCTGTTTTTT.

V gene TRBV18 combines with J gene TRBJ2-5, with D unresolved. Trimming took 4 bases from V and 3 from J, leaving 6 bases between them. Germline CDR1 and CDR2: KGHSH and LQKENI. The CDR3 covers 12 residues. In DNA form, the CDR3 reads TGTGCCAGCTCACGGATTGAAGAGACCCAGTACTTC. This encodes CASSRIEETQYF.